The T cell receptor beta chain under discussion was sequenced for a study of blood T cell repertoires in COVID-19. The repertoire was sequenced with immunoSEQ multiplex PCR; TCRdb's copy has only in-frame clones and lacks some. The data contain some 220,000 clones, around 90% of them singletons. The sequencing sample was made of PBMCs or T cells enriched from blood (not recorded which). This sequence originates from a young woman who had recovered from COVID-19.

CDR3 residues: CASGLRVFVGLTAGTDTQYF. The CDR3 DNA is TGTGCTAGTGGTTTGCGTGTTTTTGTAGGACTCACCGCCGGCACAGATACGCAGTATTTT. This chain uses TRBV12-5 with TRBJ2-3; maybe TRBD2 (5 bases). This CDR3 comprises 20 residues. Germline assignment: CDR1 LGHNT and CDR2 FRNRAP. V lost 2 bases and J 1 base, leaving 25 bases between the germline ends.